This T cell receptor beta chain was observed in a study of blood T cell repertoires in COVID-19. The CDR3 has 15 residues. Trimming cost V 5 bases and J 2 bases; bases outside gene matches: 6. CDR1 and CDR2 from the germline V gene are SGHTA and FQGTGA. TCRdb's table, derived via immunoSEQ multiplex PCR, lists solely in-frame clones and lacks some. The sample includes about 350,000 clones, roughly nine tenths seen only once; the top ten take 3.9%. The gene calls are TRBV7-3 and TRBJ1-1, with TRBD1 matching 9 bases. Sequenced: peripheral blood. The receptor was isolated from a woman aged 55-70 years with COVID-19, enrolled during active disease. The CDR3 region has the DNA TGTGCCAGCAGCGCGGGAACAGGGGGCAACACTGAAGCTTTCTTT. Translating gives CASSAGTGGNTEAFF.